This T cell receptor (beta chain) was observed in a study of monozygotic twins with inflammatory bowel disease. Findings and limits, study-wide: Diversity of TCRbeta measured by inverse Simpson was lower in IBD patients than in healthy co-twins.

The CDR3 runs to 13 residues. CDR1 is KGHSH and CDR2 is LQKENI in the germline V gene. The template-switching step introduced UMIs that carried a 6-nucleotide sample barcode. TCRdb reprocessed the 5' RACE reads; each CDR3 protein has one entry and no DNA is given. The record lists nearly 450,000 distinct CDR3 sequences, of which the ten most abundant hold roughly 2.3%. Turning to this clonotype: Its antigen is not known.

The receptor was isolated from a human donor with ulcerative colitis or Crohn's disease, or a healthy co-twin of an affected twin (not recorded which). The chain recombines TRBV18 with TRBJ1-1. Sequenced sample: blood. CDR3 protein: CASSPQGWLEAFF. Complete variable domain (other parts from reference TRBV18 and TRBJ1-1): NAGVMQNPRHLVRRRGQEARLRCSPMKGHSHVYWYRQLPEEGLKFMVYLQKENIIDESGMPKERFSAEFPKEGPSILRIQQVVRGDSAAYFCASSPQGWLEAFFGQGTRLTVV.